The next 15 T cell receptor beta chains were all read from a single sample in a study of cytomegalovirus exposure and HLA in healthy donors. The PCR made use of 60 Vbeta and 13 Jbeta primers. TCRdb keeps only in-frame clones here, not all; method: immunoSEQ multiplex PCR. This sample's table has 95,000 to 150,000 clones. Material: PBMCs. The receptors were gathered from a young man in good health and CMV-seronegative.

J is TRBJ2-7 and V is TRBV11-3, with 15 nucleotides matching TRBD2. The CDR3 runs to 15 residues. CDR1 is SGHNT, CDR2 YENEEA, per germline. V was clipped by 1 base and J by 7 bases; unmatched bases: 2. The CDR3: CASSLGTSGRVEQYF. The CDR3 nucleotides read TGTGCCAGCAGCTTAGGGACTAGCGGGAGGGTTGAGCAGTACTTC.

The chain employs TRBV19 and TRBJ2-7; TRBD1 agrees at 8 bases. The CDR3 totals 13 residues. CDR1 LNHDA and CDR2 SQIVND come from the germline V gene (reference sequence). V shed 8 bases, J shed 6 bases, and the junction held 9 bases outside the gene matches. The CDR3 nucleotides are TGTGCCAGTTTATCGGAAACAGGGGGCGAGCAGTACTTC. Translated: CASLSETGGEQYF.

The chain carries TRBV18 and TRBJ1-1; perhaps TRBD1 as D (6 bases). The CDR3 runs to 15 residues. Germline V gene lookup returns CDR1 KGHSH and CDR2 LQKENI. V lost 0 bases and J 5 bases, leaving 13 bases between the germline ends. CDR3 loop: CASSPPVGQMTEAFF. Here the CDR3 DNA reads TGTGCCAGCTCACCACCGGTTGGACAGATGACTGAAGCTTTCTTT.

The chain has TRBV6-5 and TRBJ1-2; TRBD1 aligns across 8 bases. V lost 2 bases, J lost 8 bases, and 4 bases stayed unmatched. Germline V lookup: CDR1 MNHEY, CDR2 SVGAGI. The CDR3 has 13 amino acids. The CDR3 region is CASSYQGAGGYTF. Written as DNA, the CDR3 is TGTGCCAGCAGTTACCAGGGGGCTGGGGGCTACACCTTC.

The V call is TRBV30, the J call TRBJ1-5; D remains unclear. The CDR3 runs 15 residues. Trimming removed 3 bases from V and 4 bases from J, with 16 bases in between. From germline, CDR1 is GTSNPN and CDR2 SVGIG (reference sequence). The CDR3 DNA follows: TGTGCCTGGAGCCCCTCGGGTCGAAGGAATCAGCCCCAGCATTTT. It codes for CAWSPSGRRNQPQHF.

The V and J genes are TRBV18 and TRBJ2-7; 7 bases agree with TRBD1. The CDR3 contains 14 residues. The trim removed 4 bases at V and 2 bases at J, leaving 5 bases unmatched. Looked up from germline, CDR1 is KGHSH and CDR2 is LQKENI. This CDR3 is CASSLTGVPYEQYF. The CDR3 coding sequence is TGTGCCAGCTCACTCACAGGGGTCCCCTACGAGCAGTACTTC.

The chain is built from TRBV29-1 and TRBJ2-1, with D possibly TRBD2 on 5 matching bases. Trimming took off 7 bases at V and 4 bases at J, with 11 bases between the two ends. This CDR3 region has 12 residues. From germline, CDR1 is SQVTM and CDR2 ANQGSEA. The DNA of the CDR3 is TGCAGCGAGAGGACGGGGTACAATGAGCAGTTCTTC. Translating gives CSERTGYNEQFF.

CDR3 DNA sequence: TGTGCCAGCAGCTTGGGACTAGCGGGAGCCTACGAGCAGTACTTC. It specifies CASSLGLAGAYEQYF. The chain recombines TRBV13 with TRBJ2-7, with TRBD2 identical over 14 bases. CDR1 is PRHDT, CDR2 FYEKMQ, per germline (reference sequence). The CDR3 consists of 15 residues. After removal of 3 bases from V and 2 bases from J, the junction contained 0 bases not matched to a gene.

CDR3 loop: CASSSKRGSSTYEQYF. CDR3 sequence (DNA): TGTGCCAGCAGCTCAAAAAGGGGGAGCAGCACCTACGAGCAGTACTTC. The chain is built from TRBV5-4 and TRBJ2-7, with TRBD1 as a possible D gene (6 bases). CDR3 length: 16 residues. Trimming left V 3 bases short and J 2 bases short, with 18 bases between. Germline CDR1 SGHNT, CDR2 YYREEE (reference sequence).

This chain connects TRBV4-1 to TRBJ2-7, with D unclear. The CDR3 totals 15 residues. Germline lookup yields CDR1 MGHRA and CDR2 YSYEKL. Trimming pared 4 bases from V and 1 base from J, leaving 14 bases between. CDR3: CASSRGFGRSYEQYF. Written as DNA, the CDR3 is TGCGCCAGCAGCCGAGGATTTGGTCGGTCCTACGAGCAGTACTTC.

The CDR3 sequence is CASSQAPFGQENTGELFF. CDR3 nucleotide sequence: TGCGCCAGCAGCCAAGCCCCTTTCGGACAAGAGAACACCGGGGAGCTGTTTTTT. The rearrangement joins TRBV4-1 to TRBJ2-2; possibly TRBD1 for D (5 bases). V lost 1 base and J 1 base, leaving 16 bases between the germline ends. This CDR3 is built from 18 residues. Germline V lookup: CDR1 MGHRA, CDR2 YSYEKL.

This chain joins TRBV15 and TRBJ1-2; TRBD1 matches at 7 bases. The CDR3 totals 14 residues. Germline CDR1 is LNHNV and CDR2 is YYDKDF (reference sequence). V shed 7 bases and J 2 bases; nucleotides not matched to a gene: 7. This CDR3 reads CATTTDRQNYGYTF. The CDR3 DNA is TGTGCCACCACCACGGACAGGCAGAACTATGGCTACACCTTC.

The chain couples TRBV19 to TRBJ2-1; TRBD2 aligns across 14 bases. V was pared by 6 bases and J by 5 bases, with 24 bases of the junction left unmatched. This CDR3 has 22 amino acids. Germline V gives CDR1 LNHDA, CDR2 SQIVND (reference sequence). Written as DNA, the CDR3 is TGTGCCAGTAGGCCAAGTTCCGGGCGTGGGGCGACTAGCGGGAGGGCCAACAATGAGCAGTTCTTC. Translating gives CASRPSSGRGATSGRANNEQFF.

The rearrangement joins TRBV19 to TRBJ2-4; D might be TRBD2 (7 bases). This CDR3 contains 14 residues. CDR1 LNHDA and CDR2 SQIVND come from the germline V gene (reference sequence). Between the trimmed V and J ends, which lost 5 bases and 5 bases, there was a span of 13 bases. In DNA, the CDR3 is TGTGCCAGTAGTTTCGGGGAGGGGGAAAACATTCAGTACTTC. This encodes CASSFGEGENIQYF. The full variable domain, in which reference TRBV19 and TRBJ2-4 provide the parts outside the CDR3, is DGGITQSPKYLFRKEGQNVTLSCEQNLNHDAMYWYRQDPGQGLRLIYYSQIVNDFQKGDIAEGYSVSREKKESFPLTVTSAQKNPTAFYLCASSFGEGENIQYFGAGTRLSVL.

The rearrangement joins TRBV9 to TRBJ1-1, with D maybe TRBD1 (5 bases). CDR1 is SGDLS and CDR2 is YYNGEE in the germline V gene. The CDR3 runs to 14 residues. V was clipped by 1 base and J by 6 bases, with 13 bases between them. This chain's CDR3 is CASSVTQGAAEAFF. In DNA form, the CDR3 reads TGTGCCAGCAGCGTAACCCAGGGTGCCGCTGAAGCTTTCTTT.